Listed below are T cell receptor beta chains from one sample, sequenced in a study of T cell repertoires in cytomegalovirus infection. Via MiXCR, TCRdb re-called the reads, giving one row per CDR3 protein. This repertoire shows about 240,000 distinct CDR3 sequences, 6.5% found once; its top ten account for under 7.5%. Sequences were obtained from PBMCs. These receptors all come from a human donor in good health (CMV status not recorded). Some clones in this sample may be carry-over from other donors' samples. Both conserved end residues are part of each CDR3. Fields, in order: clone size, V gene, CDR3 length, D gene, CDR3 protein. D genes are given only for firm matches. Size values are once, few and many counts, or a class for expanded clones, and some rows have none.

many | TRBV2 | 15 | . | CATPFEDSSYNEQFF
many | TRBV7-2 | 11 | . | CASRVTDTQYF
many | TRBV7-8 | 12 | . | CASSLIWYEQYF
many | TRBV28 | 14 | . | CASSEPGSNQPQHF
many | TRBV6-6 | 16 | TRBD2 | CASSYPTSGGPDTQYF
few | TRBV5-1 | 15 | TRBD1 | CASSLATGRNYGYTF
many | TRBV19 | 15 | . | CASIPRPLSTGELFF
many | TRBV18 | 14 | . | CASSPRAANQPQHF
many | TRBV30 | 15 | TRBD1 | CAWSPPGTANTEAFF
many | TRBV7-2 | 14 | . | CASSLAGITYEQYF
many | TRBV6-2/TRBV6-3 | 17 | . | CASSLLLGDANTGELFF
many | TRBV6-2/TRBV6-3 | 15 | . | CASTPGPRGEQGAFF
few | TRBV28 | 15 | . | CASSPSLVRTDTQYF
many | TRBV7-2 | 13 | . | CASSFLQDTEAFF
many | TRBV29-1 | 13 | TRBD2 | CSVVRAGPNTQYF
many | TRBV7-2 | 12 | . | CASSPSRPLAFF
many | TRBV7-2 | 17 | TRBD1 | CASSLAWGQGAKNIQYF
many | TRBV7-9 | 17 | TRBD2 | CASSPRGLAGGGGEQFF
many | TRBV7-9 | 12 | . | CASSPLRTEAFF
many | TRBV7-2 | 15 | TRBD1 | CASRPKGTANYGYTF
many | TRBV20-1 | 14 | TRBD1 | CSARVEDRHNEQFF
many | TRBV12-3/TRBV12-4 | 13 | . | CASTDGGGNEQYF
many | TRBV20-1 | 15 | TRBD1 | CSARQGAAPYNEQFF
. | TRBV4-2 | 14 | . | CASSQEKWGTEAFF
many | TRBV7-2 | 15 | . | CASSPQGGFTDTQYF